The 14 T cell receptor beta chains given below trace back to one sample, sequenced in a study of shared clonotypes between healthy human individuals. Measured with immunoSEQ multiplex PCR; TCRdb has only the in-frame clones, and not every one. The table shows millions of clones, with around 94% occurring only once. Source material: naive CD4+ T cells sorted from blood. As for subset: CD45RA+ positively selected. The receptors derive from a man aged 18 to 30 in good health.

This clone was observed a handful of times. The chain couples TRBV10-1 to TRBJ1-5, with D maybe TRBD1 (6 bases). CDR1 is WNHNN, CDR2 SYGVQD, per germline (reference sequence). The CDR3 covers 12 residues. Trimming left V 8 bases short and J 4 bases short, with 9 bases between. This CDR3 reads CASLRGNQPQHF. The CDR3 nucleotides read TGCGCCAGCTTAAGGGGGAATCAGCCCCAGCATTTT.

The V and J genes are TRBV18 and TRBJ2-7; D not resolved. V dropped 3 bases and J dropped 2 bases, with 11 bases sitting between them. This CDR3 spans 14 amino acids. Germline V gene data show CDR1 as KGHSH and CDR2 as LQKENI. CDR3: CASSPPKDPYEQYF. The CDR3 region has the DNA TGTGCCAGCTCACCGCCGAAGGACCCCTACGAGCAGTACTTC.

The chain couples TRBV9 to TRBJ2-7; D is unresolved. The CDR3 has 13 amino acids. CDR1 SGDLS and CDR2 YYNGEE come from the germline V gene. V lost 0 bases and J lost 6, with 10 bases in between. This CDR3 is CASSVVDNTEQYF. For the CDR3, the DNA is TGTGCCAGCAGCGTAGTAGACAACACCGAGCAGTACTTC. The variable domain in full, completed from reference TRBV9 and TRBJ2-7, reads DSGVTQTPKHLITATGQRVTLRCSPRSGDLSVYWYQQSLDQGLQFLIQYYNGEERAKGNILERFSAQQFPDLHSELNLSSLELGDSALYFCASSVVDNTEQYFGPGTRLTVT.

The chain carries TRBV6-1 and TRBJ1-2; D not certain. The CDR3 length is 14 residues. Trimming shortened V by 10 bases and J by 8 bases, and 23 bases separated the two germline ends. Germline CDR1 and CDR2: MNHNS and SASEGT. CDR3 region: CATVPGAEVWGYTF. CDR3 coding DNA: TGTGCCACAGTACCGGGAGCAGAGGTGTGGGGCTACACCTTC.

About this clone itself: At one of its ends the junction is not consistent with the germline gene, which may arise from a read error. V usage is TRBV6-1 and J usage is TRBJ2-6; tentative D call: TRBD1 (6 bases). Germline loops: CDR1 MNHNS, CDR2 SASEGT. There are 15 residues in the CDR3. DNA of the CDR3: TGTGCCAGCAGTGGACAGGTCTCTGGGGTCAACGTCCTGACTTTC. This sequence encodes CASSGQVSGVNVLTF.

The V and J genes are TRBV7-3 and TRBJ2-2; 7 bases line up with TRBD1. CDR3 length equals 16 residues. The J segment lost 0 bases and the V segment lost 5 bases, leaving 6 bases of the junction unmatched. Per germline, CDR1 SGHTA and CDR2 FQGTGA. CDR3 amino acids: CASSPHRGANTGELFF. As DNA, the CDR3 is TGTGCCAGCAGCCCGCACAGGGGAGCGAACACCGGGGAGCTGTTTTTT.

The J gene is TRBJ2-2, the V gene TRBV15; D may be TRBD2 (5 bases). Trimming took off 3 bases at V and 0 bases at J, with 14 bases between the two ends. In germline, CDR1 is LNHNV, CDR2 YYDKDF (reference sequence). The CDR3 covers 17 residues. The CDR3 bases are TGTGCCACCAGCAGGGGGAAGACGGGGACGAACACCGGGGAGCTGTTTTTT. It translates to CATSRGKTGTNTGELFF.

The chain carries TRBV2 and TRBJ1-4; 9 bases agree with TRBD1. The CDR3 length is 15 residues. Losses at the gene ends were 7 bases for V and 5 bases for J; bases not matched to a gene: 8. Germline V CDR1 and CDR2: SNHLY, FYNNEI. CDR3 DNA sequence: TGTGCCAGCAACCGGGACAGGGTAGCGAATGAAAAACTGTTTTTT. Translated, it gives CASNRDRVANEKLFF. The full variable domain, with the rest looked up from reference TRBV2 and TRBJ1-4, is EPEVTQTPSHQVTQMGQEVILRCVPISNHLYFYWYRQILGQKVEFLVSFYNNEISEKSEIFDDQFSVERPDGSNFTLKIRSTKLEDSAMYFCASNRDRVANEKLFFGSGTQLSVL.

This chain connects TRBV18 to TRBJ1-3; 9 bases line up with TRBD1. The V gene's germline CDR1 is KGHSH and CDR2 LQKENI. The J segment lost 8 bases and the V segment lost 2 bases, leaving 7 bases of the junction unmatched. The CDR3 has 15 amino acids. This chain's CDR3 is CASSPTGTGTDTIYF. Written as DNA, the CDR3 is TGTGCCAGCTCACCAACCGGGACAGGGACCGACACCATATATTTT.

On this clone: This specimen includes other DNA sequences encoding the same CDR3. The CDR3 sequence: CAISALGQPQHF. CDR3 coding DNA: TGTGCCATCAGTGCTTTGGGGCAGCCCCAGCATTTT. This chain uses TRBV10-3 with TRBJ1-5; D gene uncertain. Germline CDR1 ENHRY, CDR2 SYGVKD. Deletions cut 4 bases from V and 7 bases from J, with 8 bases between. The CDR3 spans 12 residues.

Remarks on this clone: The sample has other DNA sequences that encode this CDR3 too. The J gene is TRBJ1-1, the V gene TRBV18; 7 positions agree with TRBD1. The CDR3 spans 14 residues. CDR1 KGHSH and CDR2 LQKENI come from the germline V gene. V gave up 2 bases and J gave up 4 bases; unmatched junction bases: 4. CDR3 DNA: TGTGCCAGCTCACCAGACAGGGAGGGCACTGAAGCTTTCTTT. Protein product: CASSPDREGTEAFF.

The gene calls are TRBV5-1 and TRBJ2-3; D uncertain. Per the germline V gene, CDR1 is SGHRS and CDR2 is YFSETQ. V was pared by 1 base and J by 4 bases, with 10 bases between. The CDR3 spans 14 residues. In nucleotides, the CDR3 is TGCGCCAGCAGCTTGCGAATAGTCGCAGATACGCAGTATTTT. Its protein is CASSLRIVADTQYF.

Concerning this clone: Other DNA sequences within the sample encode an identical CDR3. The chain combines TRBV6-1 with TRBJ2-3, with a weak D call TRBD2 (5 bases). The germline V gene encodes CDR1 MNHNS and CDR2 SASEGT. V shed 6 bases and J shed 0 bases, with 10 bases lying between them. The CDR3 has 14 amino acids. The CDR3 DNA follows: TGTGCCAGCAGCTTAACGGGGAGCACAGATACGCAGTATTTT. The encoded protein is CASSLTGSTDTQYF.

This rearrangement joins TRBV30 to TRBJ2-7; D assignment may be TRBD1 or TRBD2 (5 bases each). The germline V gene encodes CDR1 GTSNPN and CDR2 SVGIG (reference sequence). The CDR3 contains 15 residues. The V end lost 4 bases, the J end lost 0 bases, and 16 bases lay between the germline ends. CDR3 region: CAWTRDGWNSYEQYF. The DNA for the CDR3 is TGTGCCTGGACTCGGGACGGGTGGAACTCCTACGAGCAGTACTTC.